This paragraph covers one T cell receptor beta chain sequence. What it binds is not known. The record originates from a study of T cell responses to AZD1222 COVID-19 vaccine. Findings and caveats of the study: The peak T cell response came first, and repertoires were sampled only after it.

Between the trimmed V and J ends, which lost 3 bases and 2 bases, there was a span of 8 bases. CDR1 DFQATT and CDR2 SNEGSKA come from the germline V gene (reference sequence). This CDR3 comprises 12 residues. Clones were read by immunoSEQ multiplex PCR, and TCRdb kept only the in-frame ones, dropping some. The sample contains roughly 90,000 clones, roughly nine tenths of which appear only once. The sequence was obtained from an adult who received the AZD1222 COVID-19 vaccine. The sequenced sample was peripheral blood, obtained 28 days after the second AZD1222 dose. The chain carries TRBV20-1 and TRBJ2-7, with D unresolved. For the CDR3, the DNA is TGCAGTGCTAGTTGGCAGCCCTACGAGCAGTACTTC. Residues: CSASWQPYEQYF.